These T cell receptor beta chains were read from a single sample in a study of OX40 agonist ivuxolimab in advanced cancers. Only in-frame clones appear in the TCRdb table, and some are missing; sequencing was by immunoSEQ multiplex PCR. The sample holds around 72,000 clones, around 80% seen once. The specimen was CD4+ or CD8+ T cells sorted from blood, collected in a trial of the OX40 agonist ivuxolimab. These TCRs come from an adult with an advanced solid tumor such as melanoma, head and neck, liver or kidney cancer. Each CDR3 is given with its conserved first and last residue. D genes are given only for firm matches. Size tells how often a clone was seen (once, few, many) or the class of an expanded clone, and some rows leave it out.

-	-	TRBV7-2	TRBJ2-2	TGTGCCAGCAGCTTAGAACTTTTCGGGGAGCTGTTTTTT	CASSLELFGELFF
-	-	TRBV4-3	TRBJ1-2	TGCGCCAGCAGCCAAGAGGCAGGGGCGAACTATGGCTACACCTTC	CASSQEAGANYGYTF
TRBD1	once	TRBV6-1	TRBJ1-2	TGTGCCAGCAGTCGGGACAGGGACTATGGCTACACCTTC	CASSRDRDYGYTF
-	-	TRBV19	TRBJ2-7	TGTGCCACTAGCAGACAGGCAAGACCCTACGAGCAGTACTTC	CATSRQARPYEQYF
TRBD1	-	TRBV7-9	TRBJ2-7	TGTGCCAGCAGCCCGGGAAAGGACAGGCGCTTTTACGAGCAGTACTTC	CASSPGKDRRFYEQYF
-	once	TRBV7-9	TRBJ2-2	TGTGCCAGCAGCTTGGTCCGGGTGAACACCGGGGAGCTGTTTTTT	CASSLVRVNTGELFF
TRBD1	-	TRBV5-4	TRBJ2-2	TGTGCCAGCAGCTTGCAGGGGGCGGGCGGGGAGCTGTTTTTT	CASSLQGAGGELFF
-	-	TRBV5-8	TRBJ1-2	TGTGCCAGCAGCCCAATAGGGGGGAGCTACACCTTC	CASSPIGGSYTF
-	few	TRBV28	TRBJ1-3	TGTGCCAGCGGCCCTTGGGCGGGCTCTGGAAACACCATATATTTT	CASGPWAGSGNTIYF
-	-	TRBV19	TRBJ1-3	TGTGCCACCGAGGGACGGGCCTCTGGAAACACCATATATTTT	CATEGRASGNTIYF
TRBD1	once	TRBV10-3	TRBJ2-6	TGTGCCATCAGTGAGTTCTACGGACAGGGTAACGTCCTGACTTTC	CAISEFYGQGNVLTF
TRBD1	once	TRBV19	TRBJ1-2	TGTGCCAGTAGTTCCTACGAGGGACAGTCTATTGCTGGCTACACCTTC	CASSSYEGQSIAGYTF
TRBD2	-	TRBV29-1	TRBJ2-5	TGCAGCGTTGAAGGGCCGCTAGCGGGGGTACAAGAGACCCAGTACTTC	CSVEGPLAGVQETQYF
-	-	TRBV7-2	TRBJ2-7	TGTGCCAGCAGCTCAACTAGGAGTGGGACTTACGAGCAGTACTTC	CASSSTRSGTYEQYF
-	-	TRBV23-1	TRBJ2-5	TGCGCCAGCAGTCTTCGGGACAAAGAGACCCAGTACTTC	CASSLRDKETQYF
-	-	TRBV28	TRBJ2-1	TGTGCCAGCAGTTTAGAGGCTCGGCGGGCCTACAATGAGCAGTTCTTC	CASSLEARRAYNEQFF
-	-	TRBV6-1	TRBJ2-1	TGTGCCAGCAGTGAAGCGATAGGCAGGGACAATGAGCAGTTCTTC	CASSEAIGRDNEQFF
-	-	TRBV7-8	TRBJ2-5	TGTGCCAGCAGCTCCCACGGTACTCGGACCCAGTACTTC	CASSSHGTRTQYF
-	-	TRBV7-3	TRBJ2-3	TGTGCCAGCAGCTTATCCCCCAGCACAGATACGCAGTATTTT	CASSLSPSTDTQYF
-	-	TRBV11-2	TRBJ1-3	TGTGCCAGCAGCCCTTTAGGCTCTGGAAACACCATATATTTT	CASSPLGSGNTIYF
TRBD1	-	TRBV4-1	TRBJ2-1	TGCGCCAGCAGCCACCCCACAGGGGGCACGGACAATGAGCAGTTCTTC	CASSHPTGGTDNEQFF
-	-	TRBV10-3	TRBJ1-5	TGTGCCATCAGTGAGTCAGGTCAGCCCCAGCATTTT	CAISESGQPQHF
TRBD1	-	TRBV2	TRBJ2-5	TGTGCCAGCCTCAGTCAGGGGGCTACGGAGACCCAGTACTTC	CASLSQGATETQYF
TRBD2	-	TRBV30	TRBJ2-1	TGTGCCTGGAGGGGGCACGAGACCAGGACTAGCGGGAGAAGGGATGAGCAGTTCTTC	CAWRGHETRTSGRRDEQFF
TRBD2	-	TRBV5-8	TRBJ2-1	TGTGCCAGCAGCTTTTGGGGGACTAGAACCAATGAGCAGTTCTTC	CASSFWGTRTNEQFF
-	-	TRBV13	TRBJ1-1	TGTGCCAGCAGCTCCTCCTTTTGGACTGAAGCTTTCTTT	CASSSSFWTEAFF
-	-	TRBV9	TRBJ2-2	TGTGCCAGCAGCGTGGGGGCAGGATCCGGGGAGCTGTTTTTT	CASSVGAGSGELFF